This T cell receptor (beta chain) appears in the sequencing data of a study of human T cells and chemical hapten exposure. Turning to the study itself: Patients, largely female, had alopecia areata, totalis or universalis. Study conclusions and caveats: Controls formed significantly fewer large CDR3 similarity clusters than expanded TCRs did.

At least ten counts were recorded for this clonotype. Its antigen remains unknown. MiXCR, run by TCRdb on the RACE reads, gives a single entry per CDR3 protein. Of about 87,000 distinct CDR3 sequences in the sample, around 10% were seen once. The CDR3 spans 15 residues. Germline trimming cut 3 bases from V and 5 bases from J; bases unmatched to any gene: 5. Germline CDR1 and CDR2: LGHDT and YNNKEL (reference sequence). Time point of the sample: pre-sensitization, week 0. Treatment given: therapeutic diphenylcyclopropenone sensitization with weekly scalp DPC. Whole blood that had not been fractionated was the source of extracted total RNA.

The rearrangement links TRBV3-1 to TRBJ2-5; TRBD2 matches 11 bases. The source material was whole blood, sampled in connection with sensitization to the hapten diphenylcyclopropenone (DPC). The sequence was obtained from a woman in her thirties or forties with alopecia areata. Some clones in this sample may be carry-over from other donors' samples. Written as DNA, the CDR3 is TGTGCCAGCAGCCAGAGACTAGCGGGATCGGAGACCCAGTACTTC. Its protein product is CASSQRLAGSETQYF.